This T cell receptor (beta chain) was obtained from a study of lymphopenia after photon versus proton radiotherapy. Whole-study results and caveats: A bigger post-nadir fall in TCR diversity correlated inversely with survival time in deceased patients. Survival link was tested only in deceased patients; proton benefit remains a possibility. After lymphocyte nadir, photon-treated repertoires showed oligoclonal expansion, especially CD8+ Temra.

As concerns this clone: Its specificity is unknown.

Libraries were prepared by immunoSEQ multiplex PCR; TCRdb keeps only in-frame clonotypes and omits some of them. The repertoire holds 25,000 to 30,000 clones, with 65% to 85% as singletons. The CDR3 is made up of 15 amino acids. Germline CDR1 reads MNHNY; CDR2 reads SVGAGI (reference sequence). The V gene lost 7 bases and the J gene lost 3 bases, with 13 bases spanning the gap. The sample was peripheral blood, taken from a patient treated with photon-based radiotherapy. The rearrangement links TRBV6-6 to TRBJ2-6; TRBD2 is a possible D gene (7 bases). This sequence originates from a man aged 50 to 59 with gastric cancer. CDR3 sequence reads: CASTQGRVGANVLTF. CDR3 nucleotides: TGTGCCAGCACCCAGGGGAGGGTTGGGGCCAACGTCCTGACTTTC.